One sample yielded the 25 T cell receptor beta chains listed below, sequenced in a study of blood T cell repertoires in COVID-19. The assay was immunoSEQ multiplex PCR, and TCRdb's table has in-frame clones only and misses some. The sample has about 140,000 clones; 80% are singletons. The source material was peripheral blood. These receptors all come from a man aged 65 to 79 who had recovered from COVID-19.

This clone occurred a few times. The chain combines TRBV3-1 (or the pseudogene TRBV3-2) with TRBJ2-2; 14 nucleotides match TRBD2. CDR1 is LGHDT, CDR2 YNNKEL, per germline (reference sequence). V was clipped by 4 bases and J by 5 bases; unmatched bases: 3. This CDR3 spans 16 amino acids. CDR3 region: CASSPGTSGRTGELFF. CDR3 nucleotides: TGTGCCAGCAGCCCCGGGACTAGCGGGAGAACCGGGGAGCTGTTTTTT.

V and J are TRBV7-8 and TRBJ2-1; 9 bases match TRBD1. The V gene's germline CDR1 is SGHVS and CDR2 FQNEAQ. The CDR3 covers 12 residues. The V gene end was trimmed by 5 bases and the J gene end by 13 bases; junction bases not matched to a gene: 6. CDR3 region: CASSPRTGVQFF. The CDR3 nucleotides are TGTGCCAGCAGCCCTAGGACAGGGGTACAGTTCTTC.

The chain joins TRBV27 to TRBJ2-7, with TRBD2 matching 12 bases. This CDR3 contains 15 residues. Trimming removed 7 bases from V and 7 bases from J; junction bases left unmatched: 11. The germline V gene encodes CDR1 MNHEY and CDR2 SMNVEV (reference sequence). The CDR3 sequence is CASTALAGGPREQYF. In DNA, the CDR3 is TGTGCCAGCACCGCCCTAGCGGGAGGGCCTCGTGAGCAGTACTTC.

The J gene is TRBJ2-1, the V gene TRBV5-3, with TRBD2 matching over 9 bases. TRBV5-3 falls under the ORF class, with uncertain function. The CDR3 consists of 16 residues. The V gene end was trimmed by 4 bases and the J gene end by 7 bases; junction bases not matched to a gene: 12. The DNA for the CDR3 is TGTGCCAGAAGCCCGTCCGGGACTAGCAGTAGGAATGAGCAGTTCTTC. This encodes CARSPSGTSSRNEQFF.

This sequence joins TRBV2 and TRBJ1-2; D remains unclear. The CDR3 has 15 residues. CDR1 and CDR2 from the germline V gene are SNHLY and FYNNEI. Between the trimmed V and J ends, which lost 2 bases and 1 base, there was a span of 11 bases. Written as DNA, the CDR3 is TGTGCCAGCAGTGAACCCACGGACTTTAACTATGGCTACACCTTC. Protein product: CASSEPTDFNYGYTF.

The V call is TRBV6-2 or TRBV6-3, the J call TRBJ1-1; D may be TRBD1 (6 bases). The CDR3 loop spans 15 amino acids. Trimming took off 6 bases at V and 3 bases at J, with 17 bases between the two ends. CDR1 and CDR2 from the germline V gene are MNHEY and SVGEGT. The DNA for the CDR3 is TGTGCCAGCAGCCCCTGGACAGCAGGGGACACTGAAGCTTTCTTT. This translates into CASSPWTAGDTEAFF.

The V gene is TRBV4-2, the J gene TRBJ1-5; perhaps TRBD1 as D (5 bases). This CDR3 region has 16 residues. The V gene's germline CDR1 is LGHNA and CDR2 YNFKEQ. V lost 1 base and J lost 4, with 14 bases in between. CDR3 residues: CASSQVNQGLNQPQHF. DNA for the CDR3: TGTGCCAGCAGCCAAGTAAATCAGGGCCTAAATCAGCCCCAGCATTTT.

This chain joins TRBV2 and TRBJ1-5, with a weak D call TRBD1 (5 bases). The CDR3 runs 12 residues. CDR1 is SNHLY and CDR2 is FYNNEI in the germline V gene. Deletions cut 6 bases from V and 4 bases from J, with 7 bases between. This CDR3 is CASSDRNQPQHF. The CDR3 coding sequence is TGTGCCAGCAGCGACAGAAATCAGCCCCAGCATTTT. Complete variable domain (other parts from reference TRBV2 and TRBJ1-5): EPEVTQTPSHQVTQMGQEVILRCVPISNHLYFYWYRQILGQKVEFLVSFYNNEISEKSEIFDDQFSVERPDGSNFTLKIRSTKLEDSAMYFCASSDRNQPQHFGDGTRLSIL.

V usage is TRBV29-1 and J usage is TRBJ1-4; 7 bases are shared with TRBD1. This CDR3 has 14 residues. V was clipped by 6 bases and J by 0 bases; unmatched bases: 4. CDR1 and CDR2 (germline): SQVTM, ANQGSEA. The CDR3 protein is CSVGTDATNEKLFF. In DNA, the CDR3 is TGCAGCGTAGGGACAGATGCAACTAATGAAAAACTGTTTTTT.

This rearrangement joins TRBV5-5 to TRBJ1-1; D is possibly TRBD1 (5 bases). Germline CDR1 reads SGHKS; CDR2 reads YYEKEE (reference sequence). Deletions cut 2 bases from V and 4 bases from J, with 12 bases between. This CDR3 has 14 residues. CDR3 protein: CASSLPGRSTEAFF. Written as DNA, the CDR3 is TGTGCCAGCAGCTTACCAGGGAGGAGCACTGAAGCTTTCTTT.

The V call is TRBV7-8, the J call TRBJ2-5; 10 bases agree with TRBD2. The CDR3 length is 19 residues. Germline-derived CDR1 and CDR2 are SGHVS and FQNEAQ. Unmatched junction bases numbered 15, after V lost 5 bases and J lost 0 bases. In nucleotides, the CDR3 is TGTGCCAGCAGCCATACCCGGACTAGCGGTTATAAGTACCAAGAGACCCAGTACTTC. Translating it yields CASSHTRTSGYKYQETQYF. Combining the CDR3 with reference TRBV7-8 and TRBJ2-5 gives the whole variable domain GAGVSQSPRYKVAKRGQDVALRCDPISGHVSLFWYQQALGQGPEFLTYFQNEAQLDKSGLPSDRFFAERPEGSVSTLKIQRTQQEDSAVYLCASSHTRTSGYKYQETQYFGPGTRLLVL.

The chain joins TRBV18 to TRBJ2-1; TRBD1 is a possible D gene (5 bases). Between the trimmed V and J ends, which lost 6 bases and 8 bases, there was a span of 14 bases. Germline CDR1 KGHSH, CDR2 LQKENI. This CDR3 is built from 13 residues. The CDR3, as DNA: TGTGCCAGCTCGCTACAGGCGTCAGATGAGCAGTTCTTC. This translates into CASSLQASDEQFF.

Ten or more counts support this clone. The CDR3 region is CASSLRPQGVRSDTQYF. CDR3 bases: TGTGCCAGCAGCTTAAGGCCGCAGGGGGTCCGGTCAGATACGCAGTATTTT. The chain joins TRBV27 to TRBJ2-3; TRBD1 matches at 7 bases. Germline loops: CDR1 MNHEY, CDR2 SMNVEV (reference sequence). CDR3 length equals 17 residues. The V and J ends lost 6 bases and 4 bases, in that order; junction bases with no gene match: 16.

The V and J genes are TRBV27 and TRBJ2-7; the match to TRBD2 covers 15 bases. Unmatched junction bases numbered 14, after V lost 4 bases and J lost 4 bases. Germline CDR1 reads MNHEY; CDR2 reads SMNVEV (reference sequence). This CDR3 has 19 amino acids. The DNA of the CDR3 is TGTGCCAGCAGTTCTTTAACCGGGACTAGCGGGAGGAATCTGTACGAGCAGTACTTC. Protein sequence: CASSSLTGTSGRNLYEQYF.

The rearrangement uses TRBV9 and TRBJ2-5; D is possibly TRBD1 (5 bases). The ends were cut back, 3 bases at V and 3 bases at J, with 9 bases in the middle. CDR1 is SGDLS, CDR2 YYNGEE, per germline. The CDR3 consists of 13 residues. Written as DNA, the CDR3 is TGTGCCAGCAGCGGACAGAACAAAGAGACCCAGTACTTC. Residues: CASSGQNKETQYF.

The genes are TRBV5-1 and TRBJ2-1; 10 bases agree with TRBD2. Germline V gene data show CDR1 as SGHRS and CDR2 as YFSETQ. This CDR3 spans 19 amino acids. V shed 5 bases and J 6 bases; nucleotides not matched to a gene: 20. The CDR3 region is CASRKVGLAEGPRGNEQFF. CDR3 in DNA: TGCGCCAGCAGAAAAGTCGGACTAGCGGAGGGACCGCGGGGCAATGAGCAGTTCTTC. The variable domain in full, with the rest retrieved from reference TRBV5-1 and TRBJ2-1, is KAGVTQTPRYLIKTRGQQVTLSCSPISGHRSVSWYQQTPGQGLQFLFEYFSETQRNKGNFPGRFSGRQFSNSRSEMNVSTLELGDSALYLCASRKVGLAEGPRGNEQFFGPGTRLTVL.

This chain joins TRBV5-4 and TRBJ2-2; maybe TRBD2 (6 bases). Trimming took off 3 bases at V and 6 bases at J, with 15 bases between the two ends. Germline CDR1 SGHNT, CDR2 YYREEE (reference sequence). CDR3 size: 15 residues. The CDR3 is CASSWASAGPGELFF. The CDR3 nucleotides read TGTGCCAGCAGCTGGGCGTCCGCGGGGCCCGGGGAGCTGTTTTTT.

Only a few counts were recorded for this clone. The V call is TRBV19, the J call TRBJ2-2; 14 bases fit TRBD2. J lost 1 base, V lost 6 bases, and 4 bases had no gene match. There are 17 residues in the CDR3. Germline-derived CDR1 and CDR2 are LNHDA and SQIVND (reference sequence). The CDR3 is CASSPTSGRVNTGELFF. In DNA, the CDR3 is TGTGCCAGTAGCCCGACTAGCGGGAGGGTGAACACCGGGGAGCTGTTTTTT.

The V gene is TRBV27, the J gene TRBJ1-2, with D unresolved. The CDR3 is 17 amino acids. Germline assignment: CDR1 MNHEY and CDR2 SMNVEV (reference sequence). V shed 5 bases and J shed 5 bases, with 24 bases lying between them. The CDR3, as DNA: TGTGCCAGCAGTCCACATTTCCTAAGAGGAGTAGAATATGGCTACACCTTC. It is translated as CASSPHFLRGVEYGYTF.

The V and J genes are TRBV24-1 and TRBJ2-1, with 10 bases lining up with TRBD2. Germline assignment: CDR1 KGHDR and CDR2 SFDVKD. V shed 5 bases and J 10 bases; nucleotides not matched to a gene: 10. The CDR3 covers 15 residues. CDR3 sequence reads: CATSGSTSGAGEQFF. CDR3 bases: TGTGCCACCAGTGGAAGTACTAGCGGGGCAGGGGAGCAGTTCTTC.

The chain links TRBV27 to TRBJ1-1; tentative D call: TRBD1 (5 bases). The CDR3 loop spans 15 amino acids. The germline V gene has CDR1 MNHEY and CDR2 SMNVEV (reference sequence). V dropped 7 bases and J dropped 4 bases, with 19 bases sitting between them. CDR3 sequence: CASTPPGGFRTEAFF. The CDR3 nucleotides read TGTGCCAGCACCCCCCCCGGGGGGTTTCGCACTGAAGCTTTCTTT.

This rearrangement joins TRBV29-1 to TRBJ1-1, with D possibly matching TRBD1 (6 bases). The CDR3 consists of 10 residues. V was pared by 7 bases and J by 7 bases, with 10 bases between. Looked up from germline, CDR1 is SQVTM and CDR2 is ANQGSEA. CDR3 sequence (DNA): TGCAGCGCTTTGACAGGTGAAGCTTTCTTT. Its translation is CSALTGEAFF.

This chain links TRBV6-1 with TRBJ1-5; 8 positions match TRBD1. This CDR3 is 16 amino acids long. V was clipped by 2 bases and J by 6 bases; unmatched bases: 9. The V gene's germline CDR1 is MNHNS and CDR2 SASEGT. CDR3 loop: CASSETGQGMGQPQHF. CDR3 nucleotide sequence: TGTGCCAGCAGTGAAACAGGACAGGGTATGGGTCAGCCCCAGCATTTT.

This sequence joins TRBV5-1 and TRBJ2-5; D might be TRBD1 (7 bases). The CDR3 spans 14 residues. Germline loops: CDR1 SGHRS, CDR2 YFSETQ. Trimming took off 4 bases at V and 2 bases at J, with 12 bases between the two ends. The CDR3 loop is CASSQTGRQETQYF. The CDR3 DNA reads TGCGCCAGCAGCCAGACAGGGAGGCAAGAGACCCAGTACTTC.

The genes are TRBV27 and TRBJ1-1; possibly TRBD1 for D (6 bases). CDR3 size: 14 residues. CDR1 and CDR2 (germline): MNHEY, SMNVEV (reference sequence). Trimming removed 4 bases from V and 4 bases from J, with 13 bases in between. The chain's CDR3 is CASSSGDTGTEAFF. The DNA of the CDR3 is TGTGCCAGCAGTTCAGGGGACACGGGCACTGAAGCTTTCTTT.